This T cell receptor (beta chain) was sequenced for a study of blood T cell repertoires in COVID-19. Produced via immunoSEQ multiplex PCR; TCRdb's table is partial and in-frame only. The table lists about 51,000 clones, roughly 86% of them singletons, with over 2.5% in the top ten. This receptor was identified in a man in his fifties with active COVID-19. Sequenced: peripheral blood.

CDR3 nucleotide sequence: TGTGCCAGCAGGCGACAGGGGGCGACAGTACGACAAGCTTTCTTT. Residues: CASRRQGATVRQAFF. This chain connects TRBV27 to TRBJ1-1; 10 bases are a match to TRBD1. V shed 6 bases, J shed 9 bases, and the junction held 13 bases outside the gene matches. CDR3 size: 15 residues. Germline V gene sequence: CDR1 MNHEY, CDR2 SMNVEV (reference sequence).